This T cell receptor (beta chain) was sequenced for a study of blood T cell repertoires in COVID-19. Study overall: The study drew acute and convalescent COVID-19 samples from the United States, Italy and Spain. T cells, B-cell-depleted T cells, or PBMCs provided the cDNA or gDNA that served as material.

There are a few counts of this clone. As handled by the study authors: Researchers report that nucleated cell counts were estimated from reference gene primer amplification. Here immunoSEQ multiplex PCR was the method, and the copy in TCRdb shows in-frame clones only, minus some. The V and J calls and clone size are taken from that table; D and trimming were inferred from the DNA. The table has fewer than 130,000 clones, roughly 80% seen once. Source material: peripheral blood. This receptor was taken from a man between 65 and 79 years old with active or convalescent COVID-19.

As DNA, the CDR3 is TGCGCCAGCAGCTTGGTTCCGGGAGAGTGGAATGAGCAGTTCTTC. This encodes CASSLVPGEWNEQFF. This rearrangement joins TRBV5-1 to TRBJ2-1, with D possibly matching TRBD2 (6 bases). Per germline, CDR1 SGHRS and CDR2 YFSETQ. Trimming removed 0 bases at V and 7 bases at J, with 14 bases between. The CDR3 covers 15 residues.